Included here is one TCR beta chain sequence, with context. V was pared by 3 bases and J by 4 bases, with 1 base of the junction left unmatched. The CDR3 loop spans 16 amino acids. The V gene's germline CDR1 is LGHDT and CDR2 YNNKEL (reference sequence). TCRdb analysed the 5' RACE reads with MiXCR anew, one entry per CDR3 protein. The sample lists tens of thousands of distinct CDR3 sequences; approximately 25% were seen once. The gene calls are TRBV3-1 and TRBJ2-2; 14 positions agree with TRBD2. Sequencing was carried out using tumor-infiltrating naive CD4+ T cells sorted from the breast tumor. The subset denotes: naive CD4+ T cells, CD4+CD45RA+CD25-. The origin of this receptor is a female donor with breast cancer. The CDR3, as DNA: TGTGCCAGCAGCCAGGGACTAGCGGGAGCCACCGGGGAGCTGTTTTTT. It specifies CASSQGLAGATGELFF.